This T cell receptor (beta chain) originates from a study of molecular identifiers for immune sequencing clone quantification. TCRdb fed the PCR reads into MiXCR, producing one record per CDR3 protein. The sample lists under 350,000 distinct CDR3 sequences, roughly 24% occurring once. This clonotype was seen repeatedly, ten times or more. Trimming took 0 bases from V and 6 from J, leaving 15 bases between them. Looked up from germline, CDR1 is SGHVS and CDR2 is FNYEAQ. This CDR3 is built from 17 residues. V is TRBV7-6 and J is TRBJ1-6; D may be TRBD1 (5 bases). This receptor was taken from a human donor in good health. Some libraries in this study had Jurkat cell RNA spiked in. Sequencing input: naive CD8+ T cells from blood, with Jurkat cell RNA spiked in. Subset reported: FACS-sorted CD8+CD4-CCR7+CD45RA+ naive T cells. The CDR3 loop is CASSLALEGTPNSPLHF. The CDR3 DNA reads as TGTGCCAGCAGCTTAGCCTTAGAGGGGACCCCTAATTCACCCCTCCACTTT.